This TCR beta chain was documented in a study of identical twins. Trimming left V 5 bases short and J 5 bases short, with 16 bases between. CDR3 length equals 14 residues. This clonotype was seen ten or more times. The antigen is undetermined. MiXCR was run by TCRdb on the 5' RACE reads, yielding one entry per CDR3 protein. This table holds 700,000 or so distinct CDR3 sequences, more than 6.5% found once. Study results and caveats: Partly confounded zero-insertion analyses could result from invariant MAIT and iNKT cells. In cord blood, abundant beta clonotypes had fewer insertions; memory showed no trend.

These data also formed part of another study, on yellow fever vaccine responses in identical twins.

The chain uses TRBV12-3 or TRBV12-4 and TRBJ2-7; D might be TRBD1 or TRBD2, each matching 6 bases. This clonotype was obtained from a woman aged 18-30 years in good health. Input material: PBMCs. Written as DNA, the CDR3 is TGTGCCAGCAGTCGGGGGACAAATTCCGACGAGCAGTACTTC. Protein product: CASSRGTNSDEQYF.